Shown below are 24 T cell receptor beta chains from a single sample sequenced in a study of post-analysis software for immune sequencing data. Study observations and caveats: Patients had higher frequencies than controls of about five TRBV segments, including TRBV5-6, TRBV5-1 and TRBV20-1.

TCR beta cDNA libraries included unique molecular identifiers. Each CDR3 protein gets one entry after TCRdb re-called the PCR reads with MiXCR. The table includes roughly 650,000 distinct CDR3 sequences, 59% detected once. What these receptors recognize is not known. Sequences were obtained from blood. These receptors were obtained from a girl aged 2 to 9 with multiple sclerosis.

This clonotype was counted only a few times. This chain uses TRBV12-3 or TRBV12-4 with TRBJ1-2, with D possibly being TRBD1 (5 bases). With 3 bases removed from V and 4 bases from J, the gap between germline ends came to 9 bases. This CDR3 is 13 amino acids long. CDR3 amino acids: CASSLTASYGYTF. For the CDR3, the DNA is TGTGCCAGCAGTTTGACAGCTAGCTATGGCTACACCTTC.

This clonotype turned up a few times. The V and J genes are TRBV11-2 and TRBJ2-3, with TRBD1 matching over 9 bases. CDR3 length: 16 amino acids. CDR1 SGHAT and CDR2 FQNNGV come from the germline V gene. V was clipped by 2 bases and J by 7 bases; unmatched bases: 10. CDR3 sequence: CASSLLQGARRNTQYF. The CDR3, as DNA: TGTGCCAGCAGCTTACTACAGGGGGCGAGAAGGAATACGCAGTATTTT.

This clonotype was seen a handful of times. This chain joins TRBV7-2 and TRBJ2-4; perhaps TRBD1 as D (5 bases). Germline loops: CDR1 SGHTA, CDR2 FQGNSA. Trimming took off 3 bases at V and 8 bases at J, with 14 bases between the two ends. The CDR3 extends over 14 amino acids. The CDR3 is CASSFIARDHIQYF. The CDR3 region has the DNA TGTGCCAGCAGCTTTATCGCCAGGGATCACATTCAGTACTTC. The variable domain in full, with the rest retrieved from reference TRBV7-2 and TRBJ2-4, is GAGVSQSPSNKVTEKGKDVELRCDPISGHTALYWYRQSLGQGLEFLIYFQGNSAPDKSGLPSDRFSAERTGGSVSTLTIQRTQQEDSAVYLCASSFIARDHIQYFGAGTRLSVL.

In regard to this clonotype: At one end, the junction sequence differs from germline, possibly due to a read error. This chain joins TRBV19 and TRBJ1-2, with D tentatively TRBD1 (6 bases). The germline CDR1 and CDR2 sequences are LNHDA and SQIVND (reference sequence). The CDR3 has 14 residues. The CDR3 here is CASSIETGPHGYTF. The CDR3 nucleotides read TGTGCCAGCAGTATTGAGACAGGACCCCATGGCTACACCTTC.

V is TRBV4-3 and J is TRBJ2-3, with D maybe TRBD2 (6 bases). The germline V gene encodes CDR1 LGHNA and CDR2 YSLEER. Trimming removed 0 bases from V and 8 bases from J, with 18 bases in between. This CDR3 has 16 residues. The CDR3 here is CASSQDWGLSLATQYF. The CDR3 DNA sequence: TGCGCCAGCAGCCAAGACTGGGGACTTTCCTTGGCTACGCAGTATTTT.

CDR3 region: CASSYADGTSGGETQYF. DNA for the CDR3: TGTGCCAGCAGTTACGCCGACGGGACTAGCGGGGGAGAGACCCAGTACTTC. V usage is TRBV6-5 and J usage is TRBJ2-5, with TRBD2 identical over 14 bases. Germline V gives CDR1 MNHEY, CDR2 SVGAGI. There are 17 residues in the CDR3. The junction had 6 bases not matched to a gene; V was cut back by 2 bases and J by 4 bases.

The rearrangement uses TRBV20-1 and TRBJ2-3; 11 bases map to TRBD2. This CDR3 region has 19 residues. In germline, CDR1 is DFQATT, CDR2 SNEGSKA (reference sequence). The V gene end was trimmed by 1 base and the J gene end by 3 bases; junction bases not matched to a gene: 15. In DNA form, the CDR3 reads TGCAGTGCTAGAGTAAACCGCTTAGCGGGGGGGCCTGGTACAGATACGCAGTATTTT. This encodes CSARVNRLAGGPGTDTQYF.

The chain couples TRBV4-3 to TRBJ2-2; D remains unclear. The CDR3 is made up of 14 amino acids. The germline V gene encodes CDR1 LGHNA and CDR2 YSLEER. The V gene lost 4 bases and the J gene lost 1 base, with 7 bases spanning the gap. The CDR3 spells CASSLTLNTGELFF. The CDR3 nucleotides are TGCGCCAGCAGCCTGACCTTGAACACCGGGGAGCTGTTTTTT.

This clonotype was recorded a few times. V is TRBV20-1 and J is TRBJ2-5; 9 bases map to TRBD1. CDR3 length: 16 residues. V shed 5 bases and J 5 bases; nucleotides not matched to a gene: 15. Germline V gene data show CDR1 as DFQATT and CDR2 as SNEGSKA (reference sequence). In nucleotides, the CDR3 is TGCAGTGCTCCCGACTTATTCGGACAGGGGATTGAGACCCAGTACTTC. This codes for CSAPDLFGQGIETQYF.

This clonotype has only a few counts. V gene TRBV6-1 combines with J gene TRBJ2-1; possibly TRBD1 for D (6 bases). Germline-derived CDR1 and CDR2 are MNHNS and SASEGT. The ends were cut back, 7 bases at V and 2 bases at J, with 15 bases in the middle. The CDR3 spans 15 residues. CDR3 amino acids: CASTDRRSAYNEQFF. Written as DNA, the CDR3 is TGTGCCAGCACTGACAGGAGGTCGGCCTACAATGAGCAGTTCTTC.

This chain joins TRBV12-3 or TRBV12-4 and TRBJ2-1; TRBD1 might be the D (6 bases). The V gene lost 6 bases and the J gene lost 4 bases, with 13 bases spanning the gap. The length of the CDR3 is 14 residues. This chain's CDR3 is CASSPGTRYNEQFF. CDR3 coding DNA: TGTGCCAGCAGCCCGGGGACAAGATACAATGAGCAGTTCTTC.

This CDR3 is CASSPGQPEKLFF. DNA for the CDR3: TGTGCCAGCAGCCCGGGACAGCCAGAAAAACTGTTTTTT. The V call is TRBV4-2, the J call TRBJ1-4; 7 bases align to TRBD1. Per germline, CDR1 LGHNA and CDR2 YNFKEQ. The V gene end was trimmed by 4 bases and the J gene end by 8 bases; junction bases not matched to a gene: 4. The CDR3 is 13 amino acids.

The V call is TRBV5-1, the J call TRBJ2-7; no clear D. The V and J ends lost 1 base and 2 bases respectively, with 1 base between them. The CDR3 runs 11 residues. Germline loops: CDR1 SGHRS, CDR2 YFSETQ. The chain's CDR3 is CASSLPYEQYF. The CDR3 nucleotides read TGCGCCAGCAGCTTGCCCTACGAGCAGTACTTC.

The V gene is TRBV6-5, the J gene TRBJ2-1, with D unresolved. The CDR3 consists of 13 residues. The V and J ends lost 5 bases and 6 bases respectively, with 11 bases between them. Germline CDR1 reads MNHEY; CDR2 reads SVGAGI. The CDR3 loop is CASSDLMGNEQFF. In DNA form, the CDR3 reads TGTGCCAGCAGTGACTTGATGGGCAATGAGCAGTTCTTC.

This clonotype has only one observation. The gene calls are TRBV12-3 or TRBV12-4 and TRBJ1-2, with 7 nucleotides matching TRBD1. CDR3 length: 17 residues. Losses at the gene ends were 2 bases for V and 1 base for J; bases not matched to a gene: 10. The CDR3 nucleotides read TGTGCCAGCAGTTTATCCCCGAGGGCAGGGGGTAACTATGGCTACACCTTC. Translation: CASSLSPRAGGNYGYTF.

The chain employs TRBV20-1 and TRBJ1-4; D perhaps matches TRBD1 (5 bases). The V end was cut by 6 bases, the J end by 0 bases, with 11 bases between. The CDR3 contains 14 residues. Germline CDR1 and CDR2: DFQATT and SNEGSKA (reference sequence). The CDR3 DNA reads as TGCAGTGCCCACGGGGCTGCAACTAATGAAAAACTGTTTTTT. Amino acids: CSAHGAATNEKLFF.

The chain links TRBV10-3 to TRBJ2-1, with 7 bases lining up with TRBD1. Trimming cost V 6 bases and J 8 bases; bases outside gene matches: 10. The CDR3 is 14 residues long. Germline loops: CDR1 ENHRY, CDR2 SYGVKD. As DNA, the CDR3 is TGTGCCATCAGCCCCGACAGGGTCGTCGATGAGCAGTTCTTC. This translates into CAISPDRVVDEQFF.

This clonotype was picked up a small number of times. The V gene is TRBV11-2, the J gene TRBJ2-1, with D perhaps TRBD1 or TRBD2 (8 bases each). The CDR3 sequence is 19 residues long. V was clipped by 1 base and J by 8 bases, with 27 bases between them. Germline CDR1 SGHAT, CDR2 FQNNGV. Here the CDR3 DNA reads TGTGCCAGCAGCTTAGGGACAGGGATTGGGGAGCGGGAGACGTATGAGCAGTTCTTC. It codes for CASSLGTGIGERETYEQFF. The full variable domain, with the rest looked up from reference TRBV11-2 and TRBJ2-1, is EAGVAQSPRYKIIEKRQSVAFWCNPISGHATLYWYQQILGQGPKLLIQFQNNGVVDDSQLPKDRFSAERLKGVDSTLKIQPAKLEDSAVYLCASSLGTGIGERETYEQFFGPGTRLTVL.

V usage is TRBV30 and J usage is TRBJ1-5, with D possibly being TRBD1 (5 bases). The germline V gene has CDR1 GTSNPN and CDR2 SVGIG (reference sequence). With 2 bases removed from V and 10 bases from J, the gap between germline ends came to 21 bases. This CDR3 has 15 residues. DNA of the CDR3: TGTGCCTGGAGTAACAACCAGGGTGGGGGAACCCCCCAGCATTTT. This codes for CAWSNNQGGGTPQHF.

The gene calls are TRBV10-3 and TRBJ2-5; 8 nucleotides line up with TRBD1. With 2 bases clipped from V and 11 bases from J, the junction kept 13 bases outside the gene matches. This CDR3 region has 15 residues. The germline gives CDR1 ENHRY, CDR2 SYGVKD. CDR3 nucleotides: TGTGCCATCAGTGAGCCCGGACAGGGAAAAAGGGAGCAGTACTTC. Protein sequence: CAISEPGQGKREQYF.

The table lists this clonotype with a few counts. This chain uses TRBV27 with TRBJ1-1; 7 bases align to TRBD1. Germline CDR1 is MNHEY and CDR2 is SMNVEV (reference sequence). The CDR3 spans 16 residues. The junction had 15 bases not matched to a gene; V was cut back by 6 bases and J by 5 bases. The CDR3 DNA is TGTGCCAGCAGAGCAGGGACAGCGAATGGGGAAACTGAAGCTTTCTTT. Translating it yields CASRAGTANGETEAFF.

This clonotype was counted once. J is TRBJ2-1 and V is TRBV19; 7 bases are shared with TRBD1. Germline V gene lookup returns CDR1 LNHDA and CDR2 SQIVND (reference sequence). V lost 4 bases, J lost 7 bases, and 7 bases stayed unmatched. The CDR3 has 14 amino acids. This chain's CDR3 is CASSRQGSSNEQFF. DNA for the CDR3: TGTGCCAGTAGTAGACAGGGAAGCTCAAATGAGCAGTTCTTC.

Only a few counts were recorded for this clonotype. J is TRBJ2-5 and V is TRBV5-1, with D perhaps TRBD1 (6 bases). The tail of the sequence fits TRBJ2-7 better, so the J call may be wrong. The CDR3 runs to 13 residues. CDR1 is SGHRS and CDR2 is YFSETQ in the germline V gene. CDR3 sequence (DNA): TGCGCCAGCAGCTTGGAACAGGGTATCGAGCAGTACTTC. Residues: CASSLEQGIEQYF.

The chain links TRBV20-1 to TRBJ2-3; D assignment may be TRBD1 or TRBD2 (5 bases each). CDR1 and CDR2 (germline): DFQATT, SNEGSKA (reference sequence). The CDR3 consists of 16 residues. V lost 6 bases to trimming and J lost 2 bases, with 21 bases between them. CDR3 nucleotides: TGCAGTGCCATCGCAATCCGGGACGCCATCACAGATACGCAGTATTTT. Its protein product is CSAIAIRDAITDTQYF.